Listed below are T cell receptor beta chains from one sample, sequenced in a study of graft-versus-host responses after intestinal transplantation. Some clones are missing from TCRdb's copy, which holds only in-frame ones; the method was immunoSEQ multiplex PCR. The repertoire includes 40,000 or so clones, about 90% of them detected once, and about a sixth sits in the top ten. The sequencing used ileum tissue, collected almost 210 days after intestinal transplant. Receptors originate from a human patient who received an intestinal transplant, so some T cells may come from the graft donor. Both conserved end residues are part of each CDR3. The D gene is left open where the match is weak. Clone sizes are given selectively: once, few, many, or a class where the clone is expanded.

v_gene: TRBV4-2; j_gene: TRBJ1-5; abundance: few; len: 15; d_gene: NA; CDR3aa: CASSQPDNSNQPQHF; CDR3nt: TGTGCCAGCAGCCAACCGGACAATAGCAATCAGCCCCAGCATTTT
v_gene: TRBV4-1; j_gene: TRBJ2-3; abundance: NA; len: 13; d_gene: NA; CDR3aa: CASSQPGGDTQYF; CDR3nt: TGCGCCAGCAGCCAGCCGGGCGGGGATACGCAGTATTTT
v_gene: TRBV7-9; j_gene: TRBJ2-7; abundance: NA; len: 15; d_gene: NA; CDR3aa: CASSLGTIPNYEQYF; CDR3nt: TGTGCCAGCAGCTTAGGGACGATACCAAACTACGAGCAGTACTTC
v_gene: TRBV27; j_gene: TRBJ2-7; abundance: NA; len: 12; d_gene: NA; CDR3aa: CASSPGYGEQYF; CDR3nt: TGTGCCAGCAGTCCCGGTTATGGGGAGCAGTACTTC
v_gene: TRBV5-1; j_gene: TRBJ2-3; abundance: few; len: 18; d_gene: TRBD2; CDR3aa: CASSPLGTSGGGPDTQYF; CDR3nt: TGCGCCAGCAGCCCTCTCGGGACTAGCGGGGGGGGCCCAGATACGCAGTATTTT
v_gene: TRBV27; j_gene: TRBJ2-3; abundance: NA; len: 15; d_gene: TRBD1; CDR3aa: CASSSGGVGTDTQYF; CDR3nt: TGTGCCAGCAGTTCAGGGGGCGTGGGCACAGATACGCAGTATTTT
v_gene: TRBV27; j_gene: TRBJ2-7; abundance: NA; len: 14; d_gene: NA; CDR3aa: CASSLGDGFYEQYF; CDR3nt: TGTGCCAGCAGTTTAGGGGACGGATTCTACGAGCAGTACTTC
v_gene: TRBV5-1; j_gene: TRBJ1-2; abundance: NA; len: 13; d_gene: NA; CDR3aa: CASSLLLGDGYTF; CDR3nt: TGCGCCAGCAGCTTGCTATTGGGCGATGGCTACACCTTC
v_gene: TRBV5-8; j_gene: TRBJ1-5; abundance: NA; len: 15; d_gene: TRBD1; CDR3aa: CASSWDRAGSQPQHF; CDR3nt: TGTGCCAGCAGCTGGGACAGGGCAGGGTCTCAGCCCCAGCATTTT
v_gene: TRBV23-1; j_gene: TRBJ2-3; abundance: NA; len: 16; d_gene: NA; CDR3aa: CASSQCGRPSTDTQYF; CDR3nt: TGCGCCAGCAGTCAATGCGGCAGGCCCAGCACAGATACGCAGTATTTT
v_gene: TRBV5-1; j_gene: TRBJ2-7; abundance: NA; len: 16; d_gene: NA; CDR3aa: CASSPTGVRGPYEQYF; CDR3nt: TGCGCCAGCAGCCCCACGGGCGTGAGGGGCCCGTACGAGCAGTACTTC
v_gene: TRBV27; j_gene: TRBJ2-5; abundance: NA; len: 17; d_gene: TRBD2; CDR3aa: CASSLFTGEGLAGVRYF; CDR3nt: TGTGCCAGCAGTTTATTCACGGGGGAGGGACTAGCGGGGGTCCGTTACTTC
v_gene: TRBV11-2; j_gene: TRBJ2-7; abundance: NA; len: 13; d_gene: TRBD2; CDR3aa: CASSHSGGHEQYF; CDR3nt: TGTGCCAGCAGCCATAGCGGGGGCCACGAGCAGTACTTC
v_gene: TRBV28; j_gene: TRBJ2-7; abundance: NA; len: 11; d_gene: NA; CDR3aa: CAEFVSYEQYF; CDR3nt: TGTGCCGAATTTGTTTCCTACGAGCAGTACTTC
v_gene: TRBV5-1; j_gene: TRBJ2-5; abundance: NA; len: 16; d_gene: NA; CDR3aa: CASSFLAHEYQETQYF; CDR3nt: TGCGCCAGCAGCTTTTTAGCGCACGAGTACCAAGAGACCCAGTACTTC
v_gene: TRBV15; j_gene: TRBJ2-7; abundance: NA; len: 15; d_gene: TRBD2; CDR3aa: CATSVKGLAFYEQYF; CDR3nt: TGTGCCACCAGCGTAAAAGGACTAGCGTTCTACGAGCAGTACTTC
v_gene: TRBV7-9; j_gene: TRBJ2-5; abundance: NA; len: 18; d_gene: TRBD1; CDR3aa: CASSSATGQGRNQETQYF; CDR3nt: TGTGCCAGCAGCTCAGCTACTGGACAGGGTAGGAATCAAGAGACCCAGTACTTC
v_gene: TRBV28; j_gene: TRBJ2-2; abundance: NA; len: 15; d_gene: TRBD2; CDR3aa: CASSLTSGYTGELFF; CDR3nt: TGTGCCAGCAGTTTAACTAGCGGTTACACCGGGGAGCTGTTTTTT
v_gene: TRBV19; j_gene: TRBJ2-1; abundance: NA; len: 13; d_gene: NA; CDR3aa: CASSTNLYNEQFF; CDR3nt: TGTGCCAGTAGTACAAACCTCTACAATGAGCAGTTCTTC
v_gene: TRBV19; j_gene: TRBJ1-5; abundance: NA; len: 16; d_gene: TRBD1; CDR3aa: CASSIFGTAHNQPQHF; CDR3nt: TGTGCCAGTAGTATTTTCGGGACAGCTCACAATCAGCCCCAGCATTTT
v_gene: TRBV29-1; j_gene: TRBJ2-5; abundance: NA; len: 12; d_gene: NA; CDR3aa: CSVGGALENQYF; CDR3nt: TGCAGCGTTGGGGGGGCCCTGGAGAACCAGTACTTC
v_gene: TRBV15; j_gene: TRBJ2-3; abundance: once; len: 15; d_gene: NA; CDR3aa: CATSSTVGVTDTQYF; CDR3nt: TGTGCCACCAGCAGTACGGTCGGGGTCACAGATACGCAGTATTTT
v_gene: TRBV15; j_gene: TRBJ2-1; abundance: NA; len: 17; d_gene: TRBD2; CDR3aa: CATSSPTSGSFHNEQFF; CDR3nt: TGTGCCACCTCCTCCCCGACTAGCGGGAGTTTCCACAATGAGCAGTTCTTC
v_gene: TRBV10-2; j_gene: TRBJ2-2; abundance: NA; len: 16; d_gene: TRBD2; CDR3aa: CASRPGLAGAAGELFF; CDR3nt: TGCGCCAGCAGACCGGGACTAGCGGGAGCGGCCGGGGAGCTGTTTTTT
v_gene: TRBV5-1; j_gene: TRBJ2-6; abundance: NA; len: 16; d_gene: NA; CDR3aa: CASRRQTDSGANVLTF; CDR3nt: TGCGCCAGCAGGCGACAGACAGACTCTGGGGCCAACGTCCTGACTTTC
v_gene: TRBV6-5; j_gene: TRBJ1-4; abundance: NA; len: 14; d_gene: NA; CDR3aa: CASSSTATNEKLFF; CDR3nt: TGTGCCAGCAGTTCCACGGCAACTAATGAAAAACTGTTTTTT
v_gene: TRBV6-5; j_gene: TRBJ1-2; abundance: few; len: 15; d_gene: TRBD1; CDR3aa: CASRTDRFANYGYTF; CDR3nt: TGTGCCAGCAGGACGGACAGGTTCGCTAACTATGGCTACACCTTC
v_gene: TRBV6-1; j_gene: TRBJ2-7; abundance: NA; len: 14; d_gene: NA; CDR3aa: CASSVLLGGYEQYF; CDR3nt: TGTGCCAGCAGTGTATTACTAGGGGGCTACGAGCAGTACTTC
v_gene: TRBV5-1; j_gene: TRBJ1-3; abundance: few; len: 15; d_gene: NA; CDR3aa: CASSSNIGTGNTIYF; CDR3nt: TGCGCCAGCAGCTCCAACATAGGAACTGGAAACACCATATATTTT
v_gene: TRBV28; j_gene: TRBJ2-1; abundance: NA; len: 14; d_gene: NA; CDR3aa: CASSPPAGYNEQFF; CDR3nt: TGTGCCAGCAGTCCCCCCGCAGGTTACAATGAGCAGTTCTTC
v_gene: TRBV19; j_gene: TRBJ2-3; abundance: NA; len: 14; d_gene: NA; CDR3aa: CASSWARWTDTQYF; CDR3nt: TGTGCCAGTAGTTGGGCCAGATGGACAGATACGCAGTATTTT
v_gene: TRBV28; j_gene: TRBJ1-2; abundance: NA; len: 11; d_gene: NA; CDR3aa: CATTALYGYTF; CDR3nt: TGTGCCACCACGGCCCTCTATGGCTACACCTTC
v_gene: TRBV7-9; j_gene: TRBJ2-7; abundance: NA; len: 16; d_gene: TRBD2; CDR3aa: CASSRSLAGASYEQYF; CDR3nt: TGTGCCAGCAGCCGCTCACTAGCGGGAGCCTCCTACGAGCAGTACTTC
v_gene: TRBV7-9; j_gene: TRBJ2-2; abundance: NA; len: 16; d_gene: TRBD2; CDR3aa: CASSRAGPSNTGELFF; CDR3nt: TGTGCCAGCAGCCGAGCGGGACCATCGAACACCGGGGAGCTGTTTTTT
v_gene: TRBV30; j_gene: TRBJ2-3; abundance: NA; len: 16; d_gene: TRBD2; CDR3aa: CAWSVGGLAGTDTQYF; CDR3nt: TGTGCCTGGAGTGTTGGGGGTCTAGCGGGCACAGATACGCAGTATTTT
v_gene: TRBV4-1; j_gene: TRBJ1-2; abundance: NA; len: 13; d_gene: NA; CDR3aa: CASSPKFGNGYTF; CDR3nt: TGCGCCAGCAGCCCGAAGTTTGGCAATGGCTACACCTTC
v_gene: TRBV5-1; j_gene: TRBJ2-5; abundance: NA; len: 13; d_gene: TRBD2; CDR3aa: CASSLGGMETQYF; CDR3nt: TGCGCCAGCAGCCTCGGGGGGATGGAGACCCAGTACTTC
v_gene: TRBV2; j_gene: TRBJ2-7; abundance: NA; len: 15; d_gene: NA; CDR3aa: CASSEALRNSYEQYF; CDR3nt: TGTGCCAGCAGTGAAGCGCTAAGGAACTCCTACGAGCAGTACTTC
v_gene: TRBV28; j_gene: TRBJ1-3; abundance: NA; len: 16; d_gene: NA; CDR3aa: CASSLTTGSSGNTIYF; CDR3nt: TGTGCCAGCAGTTTAACTACAGGGAGCTCTGGAAACACCATATATTTT
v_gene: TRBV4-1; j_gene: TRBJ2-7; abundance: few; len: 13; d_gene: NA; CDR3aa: CASSQALAWEQYF; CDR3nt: TGCGCCAGCAGCCAAGCACTCGCTTGGGAGCAGTACTTC
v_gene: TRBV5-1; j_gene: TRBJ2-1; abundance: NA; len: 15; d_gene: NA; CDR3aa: CASSPTGLGYNEQFF; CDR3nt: TGCGCCAGCAGTCCCACGGGGTTGGGATACAATGAGCAGTTCTTC
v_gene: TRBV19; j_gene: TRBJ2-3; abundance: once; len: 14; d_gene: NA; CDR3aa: CASTPTSGPDTQYF; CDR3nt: TGTGCCAGTACCCCGACTAGTGGTCCAGATACGCAGTATTTT
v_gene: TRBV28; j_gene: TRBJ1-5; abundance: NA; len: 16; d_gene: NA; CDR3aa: CASSSQNLGSNQPQHF; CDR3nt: TGTGCCAGCAGTTCCCAGAATCTAGGAAGCAATCAGCCCCAGCATTTT
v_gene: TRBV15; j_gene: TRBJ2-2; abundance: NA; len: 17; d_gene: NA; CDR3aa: CATSRDGRGGNTGELFF; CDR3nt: TGTGCCACCAGCAGAGATGGAAGGGGAGGGAACACCGGGGAGCTGTTTTTT
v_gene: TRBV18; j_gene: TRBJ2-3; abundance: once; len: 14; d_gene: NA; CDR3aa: CASSPRTDTDTQYF; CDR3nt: TGTGCCAGCTCACCGCGGACAGACACAGATACGCAGTATTTT
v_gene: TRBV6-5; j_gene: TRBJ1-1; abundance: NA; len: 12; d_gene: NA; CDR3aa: CASSYSPPGAFF; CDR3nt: TGTGCCAGCAGTTACTCTCCCCCGGGGGCTTTCTTT
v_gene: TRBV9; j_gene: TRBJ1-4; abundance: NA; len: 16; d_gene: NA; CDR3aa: CASSAFEGRTNEKLFF; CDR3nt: TGTGCCAGCAGCGCATTCGAGGGGCGGACTAATGAAAAACTGTTTTTT
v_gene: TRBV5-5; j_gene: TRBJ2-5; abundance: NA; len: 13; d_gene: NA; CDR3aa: CASSVRGQETQYF; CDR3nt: TGTGCCAGCAGCGTTCGTGGCCAAGAGACCCAGTACTTC